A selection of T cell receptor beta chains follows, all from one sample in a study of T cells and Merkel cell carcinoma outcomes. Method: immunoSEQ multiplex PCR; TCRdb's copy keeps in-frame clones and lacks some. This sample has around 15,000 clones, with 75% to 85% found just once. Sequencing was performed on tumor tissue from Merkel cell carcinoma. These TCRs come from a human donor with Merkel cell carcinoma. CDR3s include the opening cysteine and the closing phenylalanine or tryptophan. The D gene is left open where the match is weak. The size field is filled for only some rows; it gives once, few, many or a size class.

CDR3: CASSLGEGVSNEKLFF
DNA: TGCGCCAGCAGCTTGGGGGAAGGGGTATCTAATGAAAAACTGTTTTTT
J: TRBJ1-4
V: TRBV5-1
size: .
D: .

CDR3: CAISSGGEGNTIYF
DNA: TGTGCCATCAGTTCAGGGGGCGAGGGAAACACCATATATTTT
J: TRBJ1-3
V: TRBV10-3
size: .
D: TRBD1

CDR3: CARGFPSPGTTWCPPLHF
DNA: TGTGCCAGAGGGTTCCCATCCCCGGGAACTACATGGTGTCCACCCCTCCACTTT
J: TRBJ1-6
V: TRBV14
size: .
D: .

CDR3: CASSDPYGAGEETQYF
DNA: TGCGCCAGCAGCGACCCGTACGGCGCGGGGGAAGAGACCCAGTACTTC
J: TRBJ2-5
V: TRBV5-1
size: .
D: TRBD2

CDR3: CASSARRDNEKLFF
DNA: TGTGCCAGTAGTGCCCGACGGGACAATGAAAAACTGTTTTTT
J: TRBJ1-4
V: TRBV19
size: large
D: .

CDR3: CASRDRDNNQPQHF
DNA: TGTGCCAGTAGGGACCGGGACAACAATCAGCCCCAGCATTTT
J: TRBJ1-5
V: TRBV19
size: .
D: .

CDR3: CASSQGAVAGGGAEQYF
DNA: TGTGCCAGCAGCCAAGGTGCCGTCGCGGGAGGCGGCGCCGAGCAGTACTTC
J: TRBJ2-7
V: TRBV4-2
size: .
D: TRBD2

CDR3: CASSLANRPPNTEAFF
DNA: TGTGCCAGCAGCTTAGCGAATCGGCCCCCGAACACTGAAGCTTTCTTT
J: TRBJ1-1
V: TRBV7-9
size: .
D: .

CDR3: CASSNRDTAYEQYF
DNA: TGTGCCAGCAGTAACAGGGACACTGCCTACGAGCAGTACTTC
J: TRBJ2-7
V: TRBV27
size: .
D: .

CDR3: CASSLFGANQPQHF
DNA: TGTGCCAGCAGCTTGTTCGGGGCCAATCAGCCCCAGCATTTT
J: TRBJ1-5
V: TRBV5-6
size: .
D: .

CDR3: CASSDPGGDEQFF
DNA: TGTGCCAGCAGCGACCCAGGGGGCGATGAGCAGTTCTTC
J: TRBJ2-1
V: TRBV9
size: once
D: TRBD1

CDR3: CASSPVARATEAFF
DNA: TGTGCCAGCAGCCCGGTCGCCCGGGCCACTGAAGCTTTCTTT
J: TRBJ1-1
V: TRBV7-2
size: .
D: .

CDR3: CAWSASKAGAAASNTQYF
DNA: TGTGCCTGGAGTGCAAGCAAGGCAGGGGCCGCGGCTTCCAATACGCAGTATTTT
J: TRBJ2-3
V: TRBV30
size: .
D: .